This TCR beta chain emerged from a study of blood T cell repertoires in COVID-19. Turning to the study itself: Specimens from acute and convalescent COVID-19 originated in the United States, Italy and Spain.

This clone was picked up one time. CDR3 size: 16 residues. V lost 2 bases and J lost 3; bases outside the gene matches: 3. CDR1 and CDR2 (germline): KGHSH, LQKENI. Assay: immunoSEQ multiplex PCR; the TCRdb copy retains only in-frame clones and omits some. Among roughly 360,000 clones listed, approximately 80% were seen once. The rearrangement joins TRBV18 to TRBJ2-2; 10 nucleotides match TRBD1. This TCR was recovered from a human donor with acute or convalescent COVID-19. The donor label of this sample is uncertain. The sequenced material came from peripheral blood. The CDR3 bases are TGTGCCAGCTCACCAGGGACAGGGGAATACACCGGGGAGCTGTTTTTT. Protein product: CASSPGTGEYTGELFF.